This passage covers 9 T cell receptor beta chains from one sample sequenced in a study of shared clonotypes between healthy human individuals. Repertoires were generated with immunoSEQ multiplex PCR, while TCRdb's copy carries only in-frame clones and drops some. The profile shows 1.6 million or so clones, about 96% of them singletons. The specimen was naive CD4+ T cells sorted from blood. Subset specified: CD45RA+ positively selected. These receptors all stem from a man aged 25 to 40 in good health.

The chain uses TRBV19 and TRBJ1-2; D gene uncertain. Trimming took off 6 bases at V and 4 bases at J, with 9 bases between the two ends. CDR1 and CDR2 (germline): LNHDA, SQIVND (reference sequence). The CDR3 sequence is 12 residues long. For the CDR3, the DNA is TGTGCCAGTAGCGAAAGGTCCTATGGCTACACCTTC. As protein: CASSERSYGYTF.

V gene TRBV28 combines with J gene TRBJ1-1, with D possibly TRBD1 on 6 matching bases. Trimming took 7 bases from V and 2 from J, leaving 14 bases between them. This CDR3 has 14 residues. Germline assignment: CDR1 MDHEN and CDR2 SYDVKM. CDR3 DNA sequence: TGTGCCAGCAAGGCCAGGGGTTTTAACACTGAAGCTTTCTTT. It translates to CASKARGFNTEAFF.

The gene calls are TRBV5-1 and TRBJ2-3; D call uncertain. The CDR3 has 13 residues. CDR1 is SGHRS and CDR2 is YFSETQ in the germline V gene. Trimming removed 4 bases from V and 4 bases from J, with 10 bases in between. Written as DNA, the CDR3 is TGCGCCAGCAGCCCGCACGAATCAGATACGCAGTATTTT. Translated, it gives CASSPHESDTQYF.

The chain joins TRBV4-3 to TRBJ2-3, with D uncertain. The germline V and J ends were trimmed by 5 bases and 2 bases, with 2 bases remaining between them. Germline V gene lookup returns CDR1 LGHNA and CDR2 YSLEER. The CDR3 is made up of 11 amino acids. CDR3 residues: CASSSTDTQYF. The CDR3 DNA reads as TGCGCCAGCAGCTCCACAGATACGCAGTATTTT.

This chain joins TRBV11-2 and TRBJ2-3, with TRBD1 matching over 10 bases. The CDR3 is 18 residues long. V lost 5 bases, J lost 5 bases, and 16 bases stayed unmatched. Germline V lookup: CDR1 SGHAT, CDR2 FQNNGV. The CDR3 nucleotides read TGTGCCAGCAGCCTAGGAGGGCCGGGACAGGGGATTGTAGATACGCAGTATTTT. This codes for CASSLGGPGQGIVDTQYF.

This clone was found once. CDR3: CASSLDSAGGETQYF. Here the CDR3 DNA reads TGTGCCAGCAGCTTAGATAGCGCAGGTGGGGAGACCCAGTACTTC. This sequence joins TRBV11-2 and TRBJ2-5, with D maybe TRBD2 (5 bases). V was cut by 0 bases and J by 5 bases, with 13 bases left in between. The germline V gene has CDR1 SGHAT and CDR2 FQNNGV. This CDR3 comprises 15 residues.

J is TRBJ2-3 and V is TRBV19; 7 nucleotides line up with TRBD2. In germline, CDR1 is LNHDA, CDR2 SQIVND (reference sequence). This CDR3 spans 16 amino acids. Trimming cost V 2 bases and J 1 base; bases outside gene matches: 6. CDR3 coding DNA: TGTGCCAGTAGTATAAACCCTAGCGGTGGCACAGATACGCAGTATTTT. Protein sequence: CASSINPSGGTDTQYF.

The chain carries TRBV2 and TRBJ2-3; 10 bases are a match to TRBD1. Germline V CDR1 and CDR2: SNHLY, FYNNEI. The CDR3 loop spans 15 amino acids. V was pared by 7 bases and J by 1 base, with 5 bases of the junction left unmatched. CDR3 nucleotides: TGTGCCAGCACAGTAGGACAGGGGGGCACAGATACGCAGTATTTT. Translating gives CASTVGQGGTDTQYF. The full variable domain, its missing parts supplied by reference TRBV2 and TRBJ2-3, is EPEVTQTPSHQVTQMGQEVILRCVPISNHLYFYWYRQILGQKVEFLVSFYNNEISEKSEIFDDQFSVERPDGSNFTLKIRSTKLEDSAMYFCASTVGQGGTDTQYFGPGTRLTVL.

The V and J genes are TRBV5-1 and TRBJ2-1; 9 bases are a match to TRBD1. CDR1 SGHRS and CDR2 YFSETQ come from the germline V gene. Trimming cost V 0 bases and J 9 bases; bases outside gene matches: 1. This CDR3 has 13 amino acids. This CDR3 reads CASSLEDRGEQFF. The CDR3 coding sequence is TGCGCCAGCAGCTTGGAGGACAGGGGTGAGCAGTTCTTC.